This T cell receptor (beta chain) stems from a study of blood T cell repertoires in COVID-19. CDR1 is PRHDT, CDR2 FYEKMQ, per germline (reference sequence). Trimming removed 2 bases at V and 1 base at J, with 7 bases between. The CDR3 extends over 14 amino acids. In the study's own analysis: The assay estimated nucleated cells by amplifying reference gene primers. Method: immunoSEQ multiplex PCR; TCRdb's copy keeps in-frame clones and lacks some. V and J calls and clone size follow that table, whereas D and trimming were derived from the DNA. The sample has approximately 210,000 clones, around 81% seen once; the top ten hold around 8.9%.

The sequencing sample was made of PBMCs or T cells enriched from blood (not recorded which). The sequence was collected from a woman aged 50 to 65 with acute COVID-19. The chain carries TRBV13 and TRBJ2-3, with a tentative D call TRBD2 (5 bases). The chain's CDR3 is CASSLYGGTDTQYF. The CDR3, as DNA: TGTGCCAGCAGCTTATACGGGGGCACAGATACGCAGTATTTT.